This T cell receptor (beta chain) appears in the sequencing data of a study of metastatic and nonmetastatic thyroid tumors. Findings and limits, study-wide: Benign nodules were reported to have significantly lower TCR beta diversity than malignant thyroid tumors, in blood and tumor.

Comment on this clone: Its antigen is undetermined.

Germline V gives CDR1 LGHNA, CDR2 YNFKEQ. The CDR3 length is 16 residues. V lost 0 bases and J 0 bases, leaving 6 bases between the germline ends. Via MiXCR, TCRdb re-called the PCR reads. The sample lists 100,000 or so clones, about 15% occurring once. Each patient came to thyroid surgery without any prior treatment (of any kind). This TCR was recovered from a female donor with papillary thyroid cancer or a benign thyroid nodule (not recorded which). Some clones in this sample may be carry-over from other donors' samples. V is TRBV4-2 and J is TRBJ2-6, with D tentatively TRBD1 (6 bases). Material: blood. The CDR3 spells CASSQEQGSGANVLTF. The CDR3 bases are TGTGCCAGCAGCCAAGAACAGGGCTCTGGGGCCAACGTCCTGACTTTC.